This record concerns one T cell receptor beta chain sequence. The repertoire was sequenced with immunoSEQ multiplex PCR; TCRdb's copy has only in-frame clones and lacks some. The data hold 250,000 to 350,000 clones, with around nine tenths observed a single time. The entry originates in a study of blood T cell repertoires in COVID-19. Overall study context: The analysed material was cDNA or gDNA that came from T cells, B-cell-depleted T cells, or PBMCs.

Trimming left V 8 bases short and J 7 bases short, with 12 bases between. CDR1 SEHNR and CDR2 FQNEAQ come from the germline V gene (reference sequence). The CDR3 sequence is 13 residues long. The study assigned cohorts using participant-reported clinical history. Recovered status applied to Cohort 3 donors who had two consecutive negative PCRs. It also applied to those with clearance or with symptom resolution. The chain employs TRBV7-9 and TRBJ1-6; D remains unclear. Source material: PBMCs or T cells enriched from blood (not recorded which). The TCR originated in a woman in her thirties or forties who had recovered from COVID-19. In DNA, the CDR3 is TGTGCCAGCCAAATGGCAGTAAATTCACCCCTCCACTTT. It is translated as CASQMAVNSPLHF.